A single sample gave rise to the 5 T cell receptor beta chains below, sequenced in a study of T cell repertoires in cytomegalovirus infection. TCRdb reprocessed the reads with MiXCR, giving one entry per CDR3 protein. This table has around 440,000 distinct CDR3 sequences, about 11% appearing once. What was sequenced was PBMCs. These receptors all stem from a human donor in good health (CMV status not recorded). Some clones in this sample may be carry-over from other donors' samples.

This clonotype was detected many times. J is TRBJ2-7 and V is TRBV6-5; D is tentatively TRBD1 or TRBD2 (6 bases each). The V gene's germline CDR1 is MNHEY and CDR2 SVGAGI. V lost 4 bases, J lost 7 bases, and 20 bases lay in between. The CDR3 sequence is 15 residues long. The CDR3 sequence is CASSWGELGRGEQYF. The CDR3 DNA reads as TGTGCCAGCAGTTGGGGGGAATTGGGCAGGGGTGAGCAGTACTTC.

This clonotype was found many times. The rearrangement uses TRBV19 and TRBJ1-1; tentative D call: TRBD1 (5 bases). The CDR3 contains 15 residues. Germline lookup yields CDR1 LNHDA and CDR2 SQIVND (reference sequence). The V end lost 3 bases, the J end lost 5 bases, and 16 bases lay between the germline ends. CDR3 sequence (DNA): TGTGCCAGTAGTATCCAACCGGGGGTAGGAACTGAAGCTTTCTTT. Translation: CASSIQPGVGTEAFF.

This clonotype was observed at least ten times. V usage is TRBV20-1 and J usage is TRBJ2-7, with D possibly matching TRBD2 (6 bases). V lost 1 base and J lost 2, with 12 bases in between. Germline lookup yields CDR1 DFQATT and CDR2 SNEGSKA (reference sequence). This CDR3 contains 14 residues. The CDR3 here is CSARGAGGTYEQYF. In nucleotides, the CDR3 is TGCAGTGCTAGAGGGGCAGGAGGGACCTACGAGCAGTACTTC.

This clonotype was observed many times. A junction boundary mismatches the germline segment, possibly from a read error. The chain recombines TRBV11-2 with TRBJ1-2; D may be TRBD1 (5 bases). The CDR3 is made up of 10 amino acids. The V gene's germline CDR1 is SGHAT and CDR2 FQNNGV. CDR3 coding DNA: TGTGCCAGCAGCTTAGAGGGACTTTTTTTC. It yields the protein CASSLEGLFF. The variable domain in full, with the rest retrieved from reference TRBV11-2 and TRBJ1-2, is EAGVAQSPRYKIIEKRQSVAFWCNPISGHATLYWYQQILGQGPKLLIQFQNNGVVDDSQLPKDRFSAERLKGVDSTLKIQPAKLEDSAVYLCASSLEGLFFGSGTRLTVV.

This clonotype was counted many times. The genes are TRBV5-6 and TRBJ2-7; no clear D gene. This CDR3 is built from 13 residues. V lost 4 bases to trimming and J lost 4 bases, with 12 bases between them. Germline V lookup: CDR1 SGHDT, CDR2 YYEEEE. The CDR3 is CASSIRGAYEQYF. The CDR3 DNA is TGTGCCAGCAGCATACGAGGCGCTTACGAGCAGTACTTC.